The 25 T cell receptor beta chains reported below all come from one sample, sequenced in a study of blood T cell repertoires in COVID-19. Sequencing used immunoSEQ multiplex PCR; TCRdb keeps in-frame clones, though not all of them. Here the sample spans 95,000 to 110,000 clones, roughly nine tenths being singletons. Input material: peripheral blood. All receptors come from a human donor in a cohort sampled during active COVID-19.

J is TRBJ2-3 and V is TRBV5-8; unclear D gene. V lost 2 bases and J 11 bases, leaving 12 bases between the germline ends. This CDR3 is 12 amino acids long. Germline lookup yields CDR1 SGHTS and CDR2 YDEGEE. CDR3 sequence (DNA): TGTGCCAGCAGCTTTTCTGCAGTCCTGCAGTATTTT. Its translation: CASSFSAVLQYF.

CDR3 residues: CASSLGSGFLYGYTF. The CDR3 region has the DNA TGTGCCAGCAGCTTAGGTTCAGGGTTCCTCTATGGCTACACCTTC. The chain carries TRBV7-9 and TRBJ1-2, with a tentative D call TRBD1 (5 bases). CDR1 is SEHNR, CDR2 FQNEAQ, per germline (reference sequence). The CDR3 has 15 residues. Trimming pared 1 base from V and 4 bases from J, leaving 13 bases between.

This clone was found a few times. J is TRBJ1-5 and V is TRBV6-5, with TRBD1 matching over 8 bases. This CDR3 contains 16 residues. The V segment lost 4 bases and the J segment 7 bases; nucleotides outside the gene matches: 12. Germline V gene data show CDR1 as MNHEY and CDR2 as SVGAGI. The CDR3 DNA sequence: TGTGCCAGCAGTTTGGACAGGGAGGGTGTATCACAGCCCCAGCATTTT. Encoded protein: CASSLDREGVSQPQHF.

In DNA, the CDR3 is TGTGCCTGCCAACAGAAATCTCCTGAAGCTTTCTTT. Amino acids: CACQQKSPEAFF. The V call is TRBV30, the J call TRBJ1-1, with unresolved D. Trimming removed 6 bases from V and 6 bases from J, with 14 bases in between. This CDR3 spans 12 amino acids. Germline V CDR1 and CDR2: GTSNPN, SVGIG (reference sequence).

CDR3 in amino acids: CASSMGWGTDNEKLFF. The CDR3 DNA sequence: TGTGCCAGTAGTATGGGTTGGGGGACAGACAATGAAAAACTGTTTTTT. The chain uses TRBV19 and TRBJ1-4; 7 bases fit TRBD1. This CDR3 is built from 16 residues. The V segment lost 3 bases and the J segment 5 bases; nucleotides outside the gene matches: 9. Germline V lookup: CDR1 LNHDA, CDR2 SQIVND (reference sequence).

The CDR3 here is CASSLGQVNPNYGYTF. CDR3 bases: TGTGCCAGCAGCTTGGGACAGGTCAACCCTAACTATGGCTACACCTTC. The rearrangement links TRBV5-5 to TRBJ1-2; a weak D match, TRBD1 (6 bases). The CDR3 consists of 16 residues. Trimming removed 0 bases from V and 0 bases from J, with 12 bases in between. Germline assignment: CDR1 SGHKS and CDR2 YYEKEE (reference sequence).

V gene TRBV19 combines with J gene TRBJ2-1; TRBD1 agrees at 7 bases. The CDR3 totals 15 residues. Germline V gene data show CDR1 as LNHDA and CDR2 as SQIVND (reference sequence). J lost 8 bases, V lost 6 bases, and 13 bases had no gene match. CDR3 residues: CASRDMDRSLDEQFF. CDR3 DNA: TGTGCCAGTAGGGACATGGACAGGAGCCTTGATGAGCAGTTCTTC.

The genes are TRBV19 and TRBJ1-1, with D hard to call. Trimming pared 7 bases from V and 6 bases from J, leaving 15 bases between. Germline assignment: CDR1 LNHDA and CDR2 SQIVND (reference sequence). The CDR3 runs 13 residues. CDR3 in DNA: TGTGCCAGTAACTACGGTACTTTCGCTGAAGCTTTCTTT. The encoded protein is CASNYGTFAEAFF.

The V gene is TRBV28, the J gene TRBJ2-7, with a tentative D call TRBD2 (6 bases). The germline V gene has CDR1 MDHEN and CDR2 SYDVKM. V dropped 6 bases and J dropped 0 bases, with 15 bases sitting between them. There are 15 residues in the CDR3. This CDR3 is CASRSKRVHSYEQYF. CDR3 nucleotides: TGTGCCAGCAGATCAAAGCGGGTACACTCCTACGAGCAGTACTTC.

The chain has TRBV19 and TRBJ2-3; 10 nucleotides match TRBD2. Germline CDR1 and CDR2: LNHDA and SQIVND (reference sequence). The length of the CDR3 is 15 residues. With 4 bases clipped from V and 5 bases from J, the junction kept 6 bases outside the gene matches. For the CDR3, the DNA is TGTGCCAGTAGTAGCCTAGCGGGAGACGGAGATACGCAGTATTTT. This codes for CASSSLAGDGDTQYF. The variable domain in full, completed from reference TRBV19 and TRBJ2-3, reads DGGITQSPKYLFRKEGQNVTLSCEQNLNHDAMYWYRQDPGQGLRLIYYSQIVNDFQKGDIAEGYSVSREKKESFPLTVTSAQKNPTAFYLCASSSLAGDGDTQYFGPGTRLTVL.

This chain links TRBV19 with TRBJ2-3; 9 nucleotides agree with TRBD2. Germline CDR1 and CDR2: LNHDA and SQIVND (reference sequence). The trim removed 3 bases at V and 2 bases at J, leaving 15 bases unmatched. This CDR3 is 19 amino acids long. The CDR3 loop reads CASSMRGLAGISNTDTQYF. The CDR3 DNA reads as TGTGCCAGTAGTATGAGAGGCCTAGCGGGGATCAGTAACACAGATACGCAGTATTTT.

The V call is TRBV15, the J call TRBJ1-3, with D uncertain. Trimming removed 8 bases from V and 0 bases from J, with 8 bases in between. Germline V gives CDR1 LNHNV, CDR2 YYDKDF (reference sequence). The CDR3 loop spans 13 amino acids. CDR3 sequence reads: CATRPLSGNTIYF. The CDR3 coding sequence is TGTGCCACCCGTCCCCTCTCTGGAAACACCATATATTTT.

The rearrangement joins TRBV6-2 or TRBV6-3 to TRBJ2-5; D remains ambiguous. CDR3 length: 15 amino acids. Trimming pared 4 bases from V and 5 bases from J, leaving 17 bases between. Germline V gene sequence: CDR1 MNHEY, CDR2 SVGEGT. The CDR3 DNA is TGTGCCAGCAGTTCGAAGACTCGTGCCTATGAGACCCAGTACTTC. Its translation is CASSSKTRAYETQYF.

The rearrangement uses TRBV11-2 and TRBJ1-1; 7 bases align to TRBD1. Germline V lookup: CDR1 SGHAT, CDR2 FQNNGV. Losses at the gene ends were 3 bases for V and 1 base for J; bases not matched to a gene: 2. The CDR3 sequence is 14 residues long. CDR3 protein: CASSFAGGNTEAFF. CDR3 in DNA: TGTGCCAGCAGCTTTGCAGGGGGGAACACTGAAGCTTTCTTT.

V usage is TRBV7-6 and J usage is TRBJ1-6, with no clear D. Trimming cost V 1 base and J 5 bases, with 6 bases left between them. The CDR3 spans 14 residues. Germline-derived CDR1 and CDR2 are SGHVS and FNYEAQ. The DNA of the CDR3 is TGTGCCAGCAGCTTAGGCGGTGATAATTCACCCCTCCACTTT. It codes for CASSLGGDNSPLHF.

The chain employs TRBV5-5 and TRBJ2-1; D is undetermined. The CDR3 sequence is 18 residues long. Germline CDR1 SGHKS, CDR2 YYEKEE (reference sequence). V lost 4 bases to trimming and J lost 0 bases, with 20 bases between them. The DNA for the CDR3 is TGTGCCAGCAGCCCGGATAACGGAGTAACCAGCTCCTACAATGAGCAGTTCTTC. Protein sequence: CASSPDNGVTSSYNEQFF.

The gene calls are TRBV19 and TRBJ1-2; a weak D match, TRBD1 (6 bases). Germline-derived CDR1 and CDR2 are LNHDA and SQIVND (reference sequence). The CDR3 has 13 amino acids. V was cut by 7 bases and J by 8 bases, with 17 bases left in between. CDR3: CASNTGTILGYTF. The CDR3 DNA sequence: TGTGCCAGTAACACAGGGACCATCTTGGGCTACACCTTC.

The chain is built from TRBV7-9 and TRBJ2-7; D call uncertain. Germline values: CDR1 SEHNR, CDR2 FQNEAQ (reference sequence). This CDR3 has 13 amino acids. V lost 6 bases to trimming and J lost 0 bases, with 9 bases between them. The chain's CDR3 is CASSGTSSYEQYF. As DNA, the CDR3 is TGTGCCAGCAGTGGCACCTCCTCCTACGAGCAGTACTTC.

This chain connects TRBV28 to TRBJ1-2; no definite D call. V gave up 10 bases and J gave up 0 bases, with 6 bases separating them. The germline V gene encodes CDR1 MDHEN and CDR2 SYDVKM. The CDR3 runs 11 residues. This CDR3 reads CATVSNYGYTF. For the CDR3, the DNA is TGTGCCACCGTGTCTAACTATGGCTACACCTTC.

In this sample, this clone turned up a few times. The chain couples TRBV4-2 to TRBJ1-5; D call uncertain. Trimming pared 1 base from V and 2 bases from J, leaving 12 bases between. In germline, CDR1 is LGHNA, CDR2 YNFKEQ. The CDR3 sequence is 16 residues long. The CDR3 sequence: CASSQGRGNGNQPQHF. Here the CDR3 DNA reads TGTGCCAGCAGCCAAGGACGGGGTAACGGCAATCAGCCCCAGCATTTT.

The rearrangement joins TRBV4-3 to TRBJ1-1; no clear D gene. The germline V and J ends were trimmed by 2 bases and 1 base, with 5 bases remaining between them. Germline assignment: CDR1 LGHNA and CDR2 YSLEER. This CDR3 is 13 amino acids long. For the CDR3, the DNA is TGCGCCAGCAGCCAACTCTGGAACACTGAAGCTTTCTTT. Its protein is CASSQLWNTEAFF.

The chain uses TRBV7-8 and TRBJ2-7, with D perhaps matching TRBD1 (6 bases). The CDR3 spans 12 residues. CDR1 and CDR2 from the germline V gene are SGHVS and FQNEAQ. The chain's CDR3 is CATSGVPYEQYF. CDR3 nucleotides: TGTGCAACCTCAGGGGTTCCCTACGAGCAGTACTTC.

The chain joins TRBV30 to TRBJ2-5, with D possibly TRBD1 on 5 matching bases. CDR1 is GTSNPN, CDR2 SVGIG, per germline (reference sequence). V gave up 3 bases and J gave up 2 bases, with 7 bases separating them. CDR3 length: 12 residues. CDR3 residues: CAWSPGQETQYF. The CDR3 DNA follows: TGTGCCTGGAGCCCAGGGCAAGAGACCCAGTACTTC.

CDR3 residues: CASSETGANTGELFF. Written as DNA, the CDR3 is TGCGCCAGCAGCGAGACAGGAGCGAACACCGGGGAGCTGTTTTTT. The rearrangement links TRBV10-1 to TRBJ2-2, with a possible D match to TRBD1 (6 bases). The CDR3 length is 15 residues. V lost 6 bases and J lost 0, with 11 bases in between. Per germline, CDR1 WNHNN and CDR2 SYGVQD (reference sequence).

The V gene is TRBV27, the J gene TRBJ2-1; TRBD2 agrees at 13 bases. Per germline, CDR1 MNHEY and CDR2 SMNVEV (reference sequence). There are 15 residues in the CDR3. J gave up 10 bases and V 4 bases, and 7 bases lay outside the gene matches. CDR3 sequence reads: CASSSQTSGGREQFF. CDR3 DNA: TGTGCCAGCAGTTCGCAGACTAGCGGGGGGCGGGAGCAGTTCTTC.